This TCR beta chain was recovered during a study of STAT5B mutations in CD4+ large granular lymphocyte leukemia. Assay: immunoSEQ multiplex PCR; the TCRdb copy retains only in-frame clones and omits some. The profile shows 20,000 to 25,000 clones, roughly three quarters of them singletons. CDR1 is MRHNA and CDR2 is SNTAGT in the germline V gene. The V and J ends lost 4 bases and 6 bases, in that order; junction bases with no gene match: 3. This CDR3 is built from 13 residues. V usage is TRBV6-4 and J usage is TRBJ2-7; TRBD2 matches 10 bases. The source is a human donor in good health. Sequenced sample: CD4+ T cells from blood buffy coats. Here the CDR3 reads CASSVLAGVEQYF. CDR3 bases: TGTGCCAGCAGTGTCCTAGCGGGAGTCGAGCAGTACTTC.